This TCR beta chain was sequenced for a study of CD8+ T cells in alopecia areata. This clone was recorded only once. The antigen is not known. Study-level findings and limits: Scalp sample sequencing also detects resident alphabeta T cells of normal skin. An increase in clonality over normal scalp was evident in lesional scalp, especially alopecia totalis/universalis. Possibly as an HLA-related effect, TCR sharing across patients appeared less clear than in mice.

RNA was extracted and reverse transcribed into cDNA as the sequencing template. Produced via immunoSEQ multiplex PCR; TCRdb's table is partial and in-frame only. The table has about 120,000 clones, around two fifths seen once. This CDR3 has 14 residues. V lost 3 bases to trimming and J lost 6 bases, with 12 bases between them. CDR1 MDHEN and CDR2 SYDVKM come from the germline V gene. This rearrangement joins TRBV28 to TRBJ2-4; tentatively, D is TRBD1 (7 bases). Sequenced sample: CD4+ T cells sorted from blood. This clonotype was obtained from a human donor with alopecia areata. The CDR3 sequence is CASSFGGQRNIQYF. CDR3 DNA: TGTGCCAGCAGTTTCGGGGGACAGAGAAACATTCAGTACTTC.